The present TCR beta chain was sequenced within a study of cytomegalovirus exposure and HLA in healthy donors. Study-level results: A cluster of highly shared sequence variants was likely a sequencing artifact. The presence/absence work took it that sequencing depth was about the same across donors. Earlier analysis looked at TCR beta V segments, and most were productive about 90% or about 30% of the time.

With 60 Vbeta and 13 Jbeta primers, the PCR was carried out. Using immunoSEQ multiplex PCR, the repertoire was profiled, and TCRdb retains in-frame clones only, with some absent. The sample lists roughly 130,000 clones, roughly 74% seen once, with 6% to 8% in the top ten. The CDR3 spans 11 residues. The germline V gene has CDR1 SGHKS and CDR2 YYEKEE (reference sequence). The germline V and J ends were trimmed by 5 bases and 3 bases, with 5 bases remaining between them. As for this clone: The antigen is undetermined.

The chain joins TRBV5-5 to TRBJ1-1; unclear D gene. Material: PBMCs. The TCR originated in a man in his forties in good health and CMV-seropositive. CDR3: CASSTDTEAFF. The CDR3, as DNA: TGTGCCAGCAGTACAGACACTGAAGCTTTCTTT.